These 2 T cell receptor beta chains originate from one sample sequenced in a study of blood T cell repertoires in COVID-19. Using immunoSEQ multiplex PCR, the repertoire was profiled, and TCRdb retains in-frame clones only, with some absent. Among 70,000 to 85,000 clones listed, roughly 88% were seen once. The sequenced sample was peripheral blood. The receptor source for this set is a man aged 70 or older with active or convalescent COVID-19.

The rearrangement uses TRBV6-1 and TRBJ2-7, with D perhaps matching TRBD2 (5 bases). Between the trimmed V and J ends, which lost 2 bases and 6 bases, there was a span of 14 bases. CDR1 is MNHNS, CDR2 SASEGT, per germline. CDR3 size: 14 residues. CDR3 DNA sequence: TGTGCCAGCAGTGAACTGATGAGGGTGGGCGAGCAGTACTTC. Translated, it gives CASSELMRVGEQYF.

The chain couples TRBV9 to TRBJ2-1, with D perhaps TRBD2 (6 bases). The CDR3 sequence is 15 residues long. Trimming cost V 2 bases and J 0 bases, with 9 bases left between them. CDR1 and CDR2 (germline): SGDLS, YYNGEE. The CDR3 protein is CASSVVSGSYNEQFF. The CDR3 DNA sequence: TGTGCCAGCAGCGTCGTTAGCGGCTCCTACAATGAGCAGTTCTTC.